Following are 18 T cell receptor beta chains from one sample sequenced in a study of T-cell memory formation after mild COVID-19. Each CDR3 protein gets one entry after TCRdb re-called the 5' RACE reads with MiXCR. Of 350,000 to 450,000 distinct CDR3 sequences in the sample, over 13% are singletons; the top ten hold roughly 22%. The source material was PBMCs or a T cell subset sorted from them (not recorded which). These receptors came from a young man who had mild COVID-19 (a few samples of this study predate the infection). Cell type and time point are not known.

This sequence joins TRBV5-6 and TRBJ1-1; 7 bases are a match to TRBD1. Trimming took 0 bases from V and 4 from J; bases not matched to a gene: 6. The CDR3 is 15 residues long. The germline CDR1 and CDR2 sequences are SGHDT and YYEEEE. The CDR3, as DNA: TGTGCCAGCAGCTTGGGGGACGACAGGGTCACTGAAGCTTTCTTT. This translates into CASSLGDDRVTEAFF.

This clonotype was found a few times. This chain joins TRBV2 and TRBJ2-1; TRBD1 agrees at 10 bases. V shed 5 bases, J shed 16 bases, and the junction held 17 bases outside the gene matches. This CDR3 comprises 15 residues. Germline V CDR1 and CDR2: SNHLY, FYNNEI. CDR3 coding DNA: TGTGCCAGCAGTCAGACTCGGGACAGGGGTACGATTAATTTCTTC. The encoded protein is CASSQTRDRGTINFF. Filled out from reference TRBV2 and TRBJ2-1, the complete variable domain reads EPEVTQTPSHQVTQMGQEVILRCVPISNHLYFYWYRQILGQKVEFLVSFYNNEISEKSEIFDDQFSVERPDGSNFTLKIRSTKLEDSAMYFCASSQTRDRGTINFFGPGTRLTVL.

This clonotype was seen only a few times. The chain joins TRBV15 to TRBJ1-2, with 11 nucleotides matching TRBD1. Germline trimming cut 3 bases from V and 8 bases from J; bases unmatched to any gene: 8. The CDR3 length is 15 residues. Germline CDR1 and CDR2: LNHNV and YYDKDF (reference sequence). CDR3 loop: CATSRGQGEVRGYTF. In DNA, the CDR3 is TGTGCCACCAGCAGGGGACAGGGGGAAGTGAGAGGCTACACCTTC.

This clonotype was seen repeatedly, ten times or more. The chain employs TRBV10-3 and TRBJ2-5; D gene uncertain. The CDR3 is 13 amino acids. Germline V gene sequence: CDR1 ENHRY, CDR2 SYGVKD. The V end was cut by 7 bases, the J end by 3 bases, with 12 bases between. This chain's CDR3 is CAITGGLEETQYF. CDR3 DNA: TGTGCCATCACGGGTGGGCTTGAAGAGACCCAGTACTTC.

The CDR3 nucleotides are TGTGCCAGTTCCTCAGGACAGTTTATTACAGATACGCAGTATTTT. This translates into CASSSGQFITDTQYF. This chain joins TRBV6-5 and TRBJ2-3, with D tentatively TRBD1 (6 bases). Germline lookup yields CDR1 MNHEY and CDR2 SVGAGI. Trimming took 9 bases from V and 3 from J, leaving 19 bases between them. This CDR3 has 15 amino acids.

This clonotype is medium-sized. J is TRBJ2-3 and V is TRBV5-1; D is unclear. CDR3 length: 13 residues. CDR1 SGHRS and CDR2 YFSETQ come from the germline V gene. Trimming stripped 4 bases from V and 1 base from J, with 7 bases between. CDR3 loop: CASSPDRTDTQYF. As DNA, the CDR3 is TGCGCCAGCAGCCCCGACCGCACAGATACGCAGTATTTT.

The V call is TRBV28, the J call TRBJ1-2, with D maybe TRBD1 (6 bases). This CDR3 region has 17 residues. V lost 4 bases, J lost 4 bases, and 22 bases lay in between. Germline CDR1 is MDHEN and CDR2 is SYDVKM. The DNA for the CDR3 is TGTGCCAGCAGTTCCACAGGGATAGGTCGGAAAGCCTATGGCTACACCTTC. Its protein is CASSSTGIGRKAYGYTF.

This chain joins TRBV4-1 and TRBJ1-1; possibly TRBD1 for D (5 bases). The CDR3 runs 14 residues. Germline V gives CDR1 MGHRA, CDR2 YSYEKL. Trimming took 3 bases from V and 1 from J, leaving 9 bases between them. The CDR3 loop is CASSHSQGNTEAFF. DNA for the CDR3: TGCGCCAGCAGCCATTCCCAGGGGAACACTGAAGCTTTCTTT.

This clonotype occurred a few times. The chain uses TRBV5-1 and TRBJ1-5; the match to TRBD1 covers 7 bases. The germline gives CDR1 SGHRS, CDR2 YFSETQ. Losses at the gene ends were 4 bases for V and 1 base for J; bases not matched to a gene: 5. This CDR3 region has 15 residues. The chain's CDR3 is CASSPTGASNQPQHF. In nucleotides, the CDR3 is TGCGCCAGCAGCCCTACAGGGGCGAGCAATCAGCCCCAGCATTTT.

The gene calls are TRBV6-5 and TRBJ2-3; either TRBD1 or TRBD2 may fit D (5 bases each). Germline-derived CDR1 and CDR2 are MNHEY and SVGAGI. V was shortened by 6 bases and J by 7 bases, with 14 bases between the two germline ends. This CDR3 spans 13 amino acids. The CDR3 reads CASSLKGPYTQYF. In DNA, the CDR3 is TGTGCCAGCAGCCTTAAGGGACCCTATACGCAGTATTTT.

This clonotype was seen only a few times. This chain uses TRBV7-2 with TRBJ2-5; D unresolved. V shed 2 bases and J shed 1 base, with 5 bases lying between them. The germline CDR1 and CDR2 sequences are SGHTA and FQGNSA. This CDR3 is 13 amino acids long. CDR3 loop: CASSLMGQETQYF. In DNA form, the CDR3 reads TGTGCCAGCAGCTTAATGGGCCAAGAGACCCAGTACTTC.

Only a few counts were recorded for this clonotype. This sequence joins TRBV6-5 and TRBJ2-2, with TRBD2 as a possible D gene (5 bases). Germline assignment: CDR1 MNHEY and CDR2 SVGAGI. V gave up 6 bases and J gave up 5 bases, with 13 bases separating them. CDR3 size: 14 residues. The CDR3 DNA follows: TGTGCCAGCAGACCCGCGAGGGTTACCGGGGAGCTGTTTTTT. It translates to CASRPARVTGELFF.

A few counts support this clonotype. The chain uses TRBV5-1 and TRBJ2-3, with D maybe TRBD2 (5 bases). V gave up 2 bases and J gave up 3 bases, with 10 bases separating them. The CDR3 is made up of 14 amino acids. Germline assignment: CDR1 SGHRS and CDR2 YFSETQ. The CDR3 bases are TGCGCCAGCAGCTTTGAGGGAAGGACAGATACGCAGTATTTT. Its protein product is CASSFEGRTDTQYF.

This clonotype appeared a few times. The chain employs TRBV14 and TRBJ1-2; TRBD1 aligns across 7 bases. V gave up 5 bases and J gave up 4 bases; unmatched junction bases: 10. There are 15 residues in the CDR3. Germline assignment: CDR1 SGHDN and CDR2 FVKESK. The CDR3 bases are TGTGCCAGCAGCAAACCGGGACAGTTCCTCTATGGCTACACCTTC. Translation gives CASSKPGQFLYGYTF.

The chain employs TRBV10-3 and TRBJ1-3, with TRBD1 matching 8 bases. This CDR3 is built from 17 residues. CDR1 is ENHRY, CDR2 SYGVKD, per germline. Unmatched junction bases numbered 11, after V lost 3 bases and J lost 4 bases. The DNA for the CDR3 is TGTGCCATCAGTGAACAAACAGGGGGTGTTGGAGGAAACACCATATATTTT. Protein product: CAISEQTGGVGGNTIYF.

This clonotype was counted between two and nine times. The chain employs TRBV20-1 and TRBJ2-7, with 8 bases lining up with TRBD2. V was clipped by 1 base and J by 3 bases; unmatched bases: 2. CDR1 and CDR2 (germline): DFQATT, SNEGSKA (reference sequence). CDR3 size: 13 residues. The chain's CDR3 is CSARAAGVYEQYV. Written as DNA, the CDR3 is TGCAGTGCTAGAGCAGCGGGGGTCTACGAGCAGTACGTC.

This clonotype was recorded many times. The chain recombines TRBV12-3 or TRBV12-4 with TRBJ2-5; the match to TRBD2 covers 11 bases. This CDR3 is 14 amino acids long. Trimming removed 3 bases from V and 5 bases from J; junction bases left unmatched: 2. DNA for the CDR3: TGTGCCAGCAGTTTGACTAGCGGGGAGGAGACCCAGTACTTC. This codes for CASSLTSGEETQYF.

A single count supports this clonotype. The chain carries TRBV10-2 and TRBJ2-7; 7 positions agree with TRBD1. The CDR3 extends over 15 amino acids. Germline V gene data show CDR1 as WSHSY and CDR2 as SAAADI. V shed 6 bases, J shed 0 bases, and the junction held 8 bases outside the gene matches. The CDR3 DNA reads as TGCGCCAGCAGGGGGAGTGGACAGGCCTCCTACGAGCAGTACGTC. As protein: CASRGSGQASYEQYV.